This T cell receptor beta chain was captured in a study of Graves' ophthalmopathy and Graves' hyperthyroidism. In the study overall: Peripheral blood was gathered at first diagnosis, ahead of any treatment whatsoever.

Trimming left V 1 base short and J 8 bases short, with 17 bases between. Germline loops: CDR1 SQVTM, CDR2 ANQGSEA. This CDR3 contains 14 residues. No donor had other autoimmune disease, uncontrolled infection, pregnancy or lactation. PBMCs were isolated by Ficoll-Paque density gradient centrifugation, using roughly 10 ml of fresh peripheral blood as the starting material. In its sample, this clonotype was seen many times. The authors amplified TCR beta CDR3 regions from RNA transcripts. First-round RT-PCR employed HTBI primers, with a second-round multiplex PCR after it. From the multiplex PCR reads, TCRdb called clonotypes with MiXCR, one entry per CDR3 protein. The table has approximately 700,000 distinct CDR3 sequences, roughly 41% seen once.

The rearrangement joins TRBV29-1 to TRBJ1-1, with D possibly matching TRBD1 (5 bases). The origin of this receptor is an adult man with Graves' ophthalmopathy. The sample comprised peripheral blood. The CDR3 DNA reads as TGCAGCGTTGAAGCCCTGGGGGGGGTGGGGGAAGCTTTCTTT. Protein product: CSVEALGGVGEAFF.